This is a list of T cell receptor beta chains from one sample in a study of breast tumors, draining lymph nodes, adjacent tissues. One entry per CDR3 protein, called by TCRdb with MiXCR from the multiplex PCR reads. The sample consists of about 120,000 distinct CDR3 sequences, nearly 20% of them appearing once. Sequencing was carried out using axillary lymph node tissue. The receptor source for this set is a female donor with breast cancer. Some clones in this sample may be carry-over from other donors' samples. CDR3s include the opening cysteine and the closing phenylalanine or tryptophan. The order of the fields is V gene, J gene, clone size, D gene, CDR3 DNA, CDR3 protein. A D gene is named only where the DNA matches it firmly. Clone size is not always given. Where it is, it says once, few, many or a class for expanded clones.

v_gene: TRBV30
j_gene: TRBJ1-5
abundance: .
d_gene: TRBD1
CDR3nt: TGTGCCTGGGGACCGGGACAGGGGGCTTGGCAGCCCCAGCATTTT
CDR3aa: CAWGPGQGAWQPQHF

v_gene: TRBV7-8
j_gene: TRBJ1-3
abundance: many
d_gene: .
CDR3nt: TGTGCCAGCAGCTTTACGGCGGACTCTGGAAACACCATATATTTT
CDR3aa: CASSFTADSGNTIYF

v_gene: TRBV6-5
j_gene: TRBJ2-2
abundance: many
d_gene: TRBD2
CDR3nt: TGTGCCAGCAGTTCCCCCGGGACTAGCGGGGGGCGGAGCACCGGGGAGCTGTTTTTT
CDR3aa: CASSSPGTSGGRSTGELFF

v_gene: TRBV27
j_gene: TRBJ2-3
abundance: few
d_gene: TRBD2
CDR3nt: TGTGCCAGCAGTTTCTGGGGGGGGGAAGATACGCAGTATTTT
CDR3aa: CASSFWGGEDTQYF

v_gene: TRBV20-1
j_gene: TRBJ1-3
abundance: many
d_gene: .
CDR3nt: TGCAGTGCTAATTTGCCCTCTGGAAACACCATATATTTT
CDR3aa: CSANLPSGNTIYF

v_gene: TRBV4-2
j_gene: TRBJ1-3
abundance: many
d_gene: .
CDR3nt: TGTGCCAGCAGCCAAGTGACGGAAGGAAACACCATATATTTT
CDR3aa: CASSQVTEGNTIYF

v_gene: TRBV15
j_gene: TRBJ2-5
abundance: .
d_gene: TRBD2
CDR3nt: TGTGCCACCAGCAGAGATAGGACTAGCGGGGGGGCCAAAGAGACCCAGTACTTC
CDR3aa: CATSRDRTSGGAKETQYF

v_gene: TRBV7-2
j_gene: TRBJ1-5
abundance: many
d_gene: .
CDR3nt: TGTGCCAGCAGCTTCACGCATCAGCCCCAGCATTTT
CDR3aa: CASSFTHQPQHF

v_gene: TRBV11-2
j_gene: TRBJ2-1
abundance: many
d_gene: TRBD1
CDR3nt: TGTGCCAGCAGCCTAACAAGGACAGGGGATAATGAGCAGTTCTTC
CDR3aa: CASSLTRTGDNEQFF

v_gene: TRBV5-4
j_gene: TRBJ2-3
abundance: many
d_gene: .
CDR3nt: TGTGCCAGCAGGCCCGACAGTCGACATACGCAGTATTTT
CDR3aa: CASRPDSRHTQYF

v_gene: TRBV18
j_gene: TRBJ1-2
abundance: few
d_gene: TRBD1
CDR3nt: TGTGCCAGCTCACTGACAGGGGGCGCCGATACTAACTATGGCTACACCTTC
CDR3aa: CASSLTGGADTNYGYTF

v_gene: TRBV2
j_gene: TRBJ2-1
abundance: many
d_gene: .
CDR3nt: TGTGCCAGCAGTCGGACTAACAATGAGCAGTTCTTC
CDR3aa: CASSRTNNEQFF

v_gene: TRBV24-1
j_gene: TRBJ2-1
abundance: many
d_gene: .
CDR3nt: TGTGCCACCAGTCTCGGGGCGGGTGAGCAGTTCTTC
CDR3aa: CATSLGAGEQFF

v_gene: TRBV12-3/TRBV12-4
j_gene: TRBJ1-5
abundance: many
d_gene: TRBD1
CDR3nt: TGTGCCAGCAGTCCTAAACAGGGGTTGACCAATCAGCCCCAGCATTTT
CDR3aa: CASSPKQGLTNQPQHF